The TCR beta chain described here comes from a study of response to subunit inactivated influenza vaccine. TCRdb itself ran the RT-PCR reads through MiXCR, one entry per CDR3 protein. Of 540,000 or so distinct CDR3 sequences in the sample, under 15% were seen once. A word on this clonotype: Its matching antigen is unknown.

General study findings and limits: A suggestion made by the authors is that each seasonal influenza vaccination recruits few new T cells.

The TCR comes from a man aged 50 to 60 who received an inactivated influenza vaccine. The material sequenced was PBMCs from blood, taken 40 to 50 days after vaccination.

The CDR3 loop is CASSLRTHANEQFF. The DNA for the CDR3 is TGTGCCAGCAGTTTAAGAACCCATGCTAATGAGCAGTTCTTC. The chain couples TRBV12-3 or TRBV12-4 to TRBJ2-1, with D unclear. Trimming shortened V by 2 bases and J by 7 bases, and 12 bases separated the two germline ends. The CDR3 contains 14 residues.